The 2 T cell receptor beta chains below were found in one sample sequenced in a study of blood T cell repertoires in COVID-19 (dated by TCRdb to 2018 to 2021). Library generation was performed with the immunoSEQ multiplex PCR assay. Imported from immuneACCESS, the table was reduced by TCRdb to in-frame sequences with V and J called. These copies leave out some clones; in studies compared against another copy, an unresolved V gene accounts for under half, and the cause of the remainder is not known. The sample data list 150,000 to 180,000 clones, and about 80% of these were observed just once. The biggest ten clones account for roughly 0.6% of the sample. Material for sequencing was peripheral blood. The origin of the receptors is a man aged 55 to 70 with acute or convalescent COVID-19.

This chain connects TRBV2 to TRBJ1-1; 7 nucleotides match TRBD1. Germline loops: CDR1 SNHLY, CDR2 FYNNEI. After removal of 5 bases from V and 1 base from J, the junction contained 4 bases not matched to a gene. The CDR3 has 14 residues. CDR3 nucleotide sequence: TGTGCCAGCAGTTTCGGACAGGCGAACACTGAAGCTTTCTTT. Protein product: CASSFGQANTEAFF. Complete variable domain (other parts from reference TRBV2 and TRBJ1-1): EPEVTQTPSHQVTQMGQEVILRCVPISNHLYFYWYRQILGQKVEFLVSFYNNEISEKSEIFDDQFSVERPDGSNFTLKIRSTKLEDSAMYFCASSFGQANTEAFFGQGTRLTVV.

The rearrangement uses TRBV2 and TRBJ1-1; tentative D call: TRBD1 (5 bases). V lost 5 bases, J lost 1 base, and 17 bases lay in between. CDR3 size: 16 residues. CDR1 is SNHLY and CDR2 is FYNNEI in the germline V gene. The CDR3, as DNA: TGTGCCAGCAGTTTCGACTTGCCCACAGGGAACACTGAAGCTTTCTTT. The encoded protein is CASSFDLPTGNTEAFF.